This note documents a single TCR beta chain sequence. The data belong to a study of CD8+ T cells in alopecia areata. cDNA reverse transcribed from extracted RNA served as the sequencing template. The method was immunoSEQ multiplex PCR; TCRdb's version includes in-frame clones alone and lacks a portion of them. Here the sample spans 100,000 to 150,000 clones, approximately 53% being singletons. Trimming left V 4 bases short and J 2 bases short, with 13 bases between. Germline assignment: CDR1 SGHRS and CDR2 YFSETQ. CDR3 length equals 14 residues. V is TRBV5-1 and J is TRBJ2-7; D call uncertain. This TCR derives from a human donor with alopecia areata. Sequenced material: CD4+ T cells sorted from blood, taken at week 0. CDR3 residues: CASSTQQQTYEQYF. CDR3 DNA sequence: TGCGCCAGCAGCACGCAGCAGCAGACCTACGAGCAGTACTTC.